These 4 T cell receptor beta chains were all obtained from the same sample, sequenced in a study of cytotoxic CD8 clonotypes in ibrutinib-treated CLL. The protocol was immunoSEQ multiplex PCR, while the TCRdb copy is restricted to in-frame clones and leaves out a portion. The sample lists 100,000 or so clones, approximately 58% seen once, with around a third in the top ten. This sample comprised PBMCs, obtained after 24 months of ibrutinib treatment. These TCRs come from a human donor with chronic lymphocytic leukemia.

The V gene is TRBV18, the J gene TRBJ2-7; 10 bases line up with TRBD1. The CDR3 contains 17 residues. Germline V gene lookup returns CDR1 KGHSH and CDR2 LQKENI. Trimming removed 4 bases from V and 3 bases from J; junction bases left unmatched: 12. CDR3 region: CASSRNDVDRGVYEQYF. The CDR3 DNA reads TGTGCCAGCTCACGAAACGACGTGGACAGGGGGGTCTACGAGCAGTACTTC.

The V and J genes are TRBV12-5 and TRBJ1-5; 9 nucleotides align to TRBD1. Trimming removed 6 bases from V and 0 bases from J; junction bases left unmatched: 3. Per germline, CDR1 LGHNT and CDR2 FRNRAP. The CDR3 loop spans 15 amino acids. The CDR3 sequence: CASGGDRASNQPQHF. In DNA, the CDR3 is TGTGCTAGTGGCGGGGACAGGGCTAGCAATCAGCCCCAGCATTTT.

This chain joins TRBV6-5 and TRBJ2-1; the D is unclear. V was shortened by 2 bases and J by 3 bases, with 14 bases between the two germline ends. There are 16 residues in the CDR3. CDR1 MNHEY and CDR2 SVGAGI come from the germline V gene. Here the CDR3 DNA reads TGTGCCAGCAGTTACAGACCGGGTTCAAACTACAATGAGCAGTTCTTC. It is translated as CASSYRPGSNYNEQFF.

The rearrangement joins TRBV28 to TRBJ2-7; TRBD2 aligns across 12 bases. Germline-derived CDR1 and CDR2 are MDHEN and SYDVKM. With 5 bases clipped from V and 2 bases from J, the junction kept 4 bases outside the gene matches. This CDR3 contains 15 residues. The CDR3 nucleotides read TGTGCCAGCAGTCTAGGACTAGCGGGGCCCTACGAGCAGTACTTC. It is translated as CASSLGLAGPYEQYF.